This T cell receptor beta chain originates from a study of blood T cells in healthy people across ages. Study-wide points: The donors' CMV status was not determined, possibly confounding changes in expanded clonotypes. It was the long-lived donors that had more naive CD4+ cells and higher diversity than aged donors.

With a J-beta primer mix and a sample-barcoded 5' primer, a second PCR ran roughly 7 to 11 cycles. TCRdb passed the 5' RACE reads through MiXCR, listing each CDR3 protein once. The table lists approximately 800,000 distinct CDR3 sequences, approximately 25% of them singletons. With respect to this clonotype: Its target is unknown.

Another study also made use of these data, one on T cells of mothers and their children. Per that study: Barcodes and 2-4 random nucleotides were added by M1S in the second PCR. Evidence of persistent microchimeric T cell clones was absent.

The sample comprised blood. This receptor was identified in a boy aged 5-17 years in good health.

CDR3 in amino acids: CSVVGGNGYTF. Written as DNA, the CDR3 is TGCAGCGTTGTCGGGGGGAATGGCTACACCTTC. The chain uses TRBV29-1 and TRBJ1-2, with D maybe TRBD1 (5 bases). Trimming took off 4 bases at V and 6 bases at J, with 9 bases between the two ends. Germline V gives CDR1 SQVTM, CDR2 ANQGSEA. The CDR3 is 11 amino acids.